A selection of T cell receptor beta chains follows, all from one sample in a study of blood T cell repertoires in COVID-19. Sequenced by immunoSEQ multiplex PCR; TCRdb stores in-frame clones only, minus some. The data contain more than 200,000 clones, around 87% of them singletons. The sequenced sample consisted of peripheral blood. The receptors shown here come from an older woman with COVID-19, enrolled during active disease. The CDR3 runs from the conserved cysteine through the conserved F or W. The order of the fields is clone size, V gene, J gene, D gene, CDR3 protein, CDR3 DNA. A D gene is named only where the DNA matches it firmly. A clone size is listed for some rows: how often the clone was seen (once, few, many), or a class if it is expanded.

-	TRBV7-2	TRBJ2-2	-	CASSLMRTGELFF	TGTGCCAGCAGCTTAATGAGGACCGGGGAGCTGTTTTTT
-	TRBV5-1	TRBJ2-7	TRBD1	CASSLGGTGRYEQYF	TGCGCCAGCAGCTTGGGGGGGACAGGCCGGTACGAGCAGTACTTC
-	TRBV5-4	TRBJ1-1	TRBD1	CASRDSQGVSWTEAFF	TGTGCCAGCAGAGATTCTCAGGGGGTAAGTTGGACTGAAGCTTTCTTT
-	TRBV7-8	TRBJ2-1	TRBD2	CASSHGTIAHNEQFF	TGTGCCAGCAGCCACGGGACTATAGCCCACAATGAGCAGTTCTTC
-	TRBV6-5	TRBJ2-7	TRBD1	CASGRGQGSEQYF	TGTGCCAGCGGGAGGGGACAGGGAAGTGAGCAGTACTTC
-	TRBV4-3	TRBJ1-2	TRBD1	CASSQRQGAYFGYTF	TGCGCCAGCAGCCAACGTCAGGGGGCTTACTTTGGCTACACCTTC
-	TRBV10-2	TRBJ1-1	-	CASSSVPGTEAFF	TGCGCCAGCAGTTCGGTCCCGGGGACTGAAGCTTTCTTT
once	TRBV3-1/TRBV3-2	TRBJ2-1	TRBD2	CASSHPPSWASGNEQFF	TGTGCCAGCAGCCATCCCCCCTCGTGGGCTAGCGGAAATGAGCAGTTCTTC
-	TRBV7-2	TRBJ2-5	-	CASSQNGLFQETQYF	TGTGCCAGCAGCCAAAACGGACTTTTCCAAGAGACCCAGTACTTC
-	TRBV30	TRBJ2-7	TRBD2	CAWSARGEAEYF	TGTGCCTGGAGTGCCCGGGGGGAGGCCGAGTACTTC
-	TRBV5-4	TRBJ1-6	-	CASSLQGHHGPLHF	TGTGCCAGCAGCTTACAGGGCCACCACGGACCCCTCCACTTT
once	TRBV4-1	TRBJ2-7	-	CASSQDPAAGYEQYF	TGCGCCAGCAGCCAAGATCCAGCCGCGGGGTACGAGCAGTACTTC
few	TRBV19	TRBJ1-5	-	CASSGSYSNQPQHF	TGTGCCAGTAGTGGTTCCTATAGCAATCAGCCCCAGCATTTT
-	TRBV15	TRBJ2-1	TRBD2	CATSSPGTSGILEQFF	TGTGCCACCAGCAGTCCGGGGACTAGCGGTATTCTTGAGCAGTTCTTC
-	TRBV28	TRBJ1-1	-	CASSLSPRRTEAFF	TGTGCCAGCAGTTTATCCCCACGGAGAACTGAAGCTTTCTTT
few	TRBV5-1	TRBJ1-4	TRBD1	CASSDGQGATNEKLFF	TGCGCCAGCAGCGACGGACAGGGGGCAACTAATGAAAAACTGTTTTTT
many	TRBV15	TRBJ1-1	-	CATSRGQIKNTEAFF	TGTGCCACCAGCAGAGGGCAGATTAAGAACACTGAAGCTTTCTTT
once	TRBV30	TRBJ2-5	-	CAWTSRGETQYF	TGTGCCTGGACTTCCCGGGGAGAGACCCAGTACTTC
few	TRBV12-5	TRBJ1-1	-	CASGGPADTEAFF	TGTGCTAGTGGTGGCCCGGCGGACACTGAAGCTTTCTTT
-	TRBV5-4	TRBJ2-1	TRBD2	CASKLSLLAGGNEQFF	TGTGCCAGCAAACTCTCGTTGCTAGCGGGAGGGAATGAGCAGTTCTTC
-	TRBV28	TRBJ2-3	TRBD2	CASSLSPAGVFTDTQYF	TGTGCCAGCAGTTTATCCCCAGCGGGAGTCTTCACAGATACGCAGTATTTT
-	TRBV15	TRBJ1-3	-	CATSRDAELRGNTIYF	TGTGCCACCAGCAGAGATGCAGAACTGAGGGGAAACACCATATATTTT
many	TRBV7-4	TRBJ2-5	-	CASSWPQGCPETQYF	TGTGCCAGCAGCTGGCCACAGGGTTGTCCAGAGACCCAGTACTTC
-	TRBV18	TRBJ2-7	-	CASSPIQGGGGVGQYF	TGTGCCAGCTCACCCATTCAGGGTGGTGGCGGCGTGGGGCAGTACTTC
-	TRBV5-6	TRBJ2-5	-	CASSTLGLRETQYF	TGTGCCAGCAGCACCCTGGGGCTTCGCGAGACCCAGTACTTC
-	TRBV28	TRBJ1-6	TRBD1	CASSGGQGTNSPLHF	TGTGCCAGCAGTGGAGGACAGGGCACGAATTCACCCCTCCACTTT
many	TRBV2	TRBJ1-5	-	CASRPPGQYNQPQHF	TGTGCCAGCAGGCCCCCTGGACAGTACAATCAGCCCCAGCATTTT